The 3 T cell receptor beta chains in this list originate from one sample, sequenced in a study of response to subunit inactivated influenza vaccine. TCRdb analysed the RT-PCR reads with MiXCR anew, one entry per CDR3 protein. The sample carries 500,000 to 600,000 distinct CDR3 sequences, 16% recorded once. Sequences were derived from CD4+ T cells sorted from PBMCs, sampled roughly 24 months after vaccination. The source of these receptors is a man aged 50-75 years who received an inactivated influenza vaccine.

J is TRBJ1-2 and V is TRBV27; 7 positions match TRBD1. Germline V gene sequence: CDR1 MNHEY, CDR2 SMNVEV (reference sequence). The CDR3 sequence is 13 residues long. V dropped 2 bases and J dropped 7; count of bases not matched to a gene: 4. CDR3 sequence reads: CASSLQGGRGYTF. The CDR3 bases are TGTGCCAGCAGTTTACAGGGGGGACGTGGCTACACCTTC.

In this sample, this clonotype turned up a few times. This chain connects TRBV7-2 to TRBJ2-5; D is perhaps TRBD1 (5 bases). V was shortened by 6 bases and J by 5 bases, with 16 bases between the two germline ends. CDR1 is SGHTA and CDR2 is FQGNSA in the germline V gene. The length of the CDR3 is 14 residues. The CDR3 DNA sequence: TGTGCCAGCAGTAGGGGTTTTAGCTTGGAGACCCAGTACTTC. Its protein product is CASSRGFSLETQYF.

This clonotype came up a few times. The chain is built from TRBV18 and TRBJ2-7; TRBD1 is a possible D gene (5 bases). This CDR3 is 14 amino acids long. Germline values: CDR1 KGHSH, CDR2 LQKENI. Trimming removed 0 bases at V and 4 bases at J, with 10 bases between. CDR3 protein: CASSPPGRWYEQYF. CDR3 DNA sequence: TGTGCCAGCTCACCACCGGGGCGGTGGTACGAGCAGTACTTC.